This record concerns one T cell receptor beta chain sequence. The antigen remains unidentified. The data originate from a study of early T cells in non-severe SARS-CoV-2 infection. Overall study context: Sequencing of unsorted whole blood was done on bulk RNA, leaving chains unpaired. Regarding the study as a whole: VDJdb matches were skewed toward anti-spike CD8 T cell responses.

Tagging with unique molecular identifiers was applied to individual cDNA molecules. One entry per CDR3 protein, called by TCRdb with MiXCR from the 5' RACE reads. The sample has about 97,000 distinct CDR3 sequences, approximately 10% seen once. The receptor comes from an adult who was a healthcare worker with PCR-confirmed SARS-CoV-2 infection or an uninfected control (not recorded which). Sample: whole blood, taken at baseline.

The CDR3 reads CSVEDQTTSSYEQYF. CDR3 sequence (DNA): TGCAGCGTTGAAGATCAGACCACAAGCTCCTACGAGCAGTACTTC. The gene calls are TRBV29-1 and TRBJ2-7; D gene uncertain. The germline CDR1 and CDR2 sequences are SQVTM and ANQGSEA. The CDR3 runs to 15 residues. V lost 0 bases to trimming and J lost 0 bases, with 12 bases between them.